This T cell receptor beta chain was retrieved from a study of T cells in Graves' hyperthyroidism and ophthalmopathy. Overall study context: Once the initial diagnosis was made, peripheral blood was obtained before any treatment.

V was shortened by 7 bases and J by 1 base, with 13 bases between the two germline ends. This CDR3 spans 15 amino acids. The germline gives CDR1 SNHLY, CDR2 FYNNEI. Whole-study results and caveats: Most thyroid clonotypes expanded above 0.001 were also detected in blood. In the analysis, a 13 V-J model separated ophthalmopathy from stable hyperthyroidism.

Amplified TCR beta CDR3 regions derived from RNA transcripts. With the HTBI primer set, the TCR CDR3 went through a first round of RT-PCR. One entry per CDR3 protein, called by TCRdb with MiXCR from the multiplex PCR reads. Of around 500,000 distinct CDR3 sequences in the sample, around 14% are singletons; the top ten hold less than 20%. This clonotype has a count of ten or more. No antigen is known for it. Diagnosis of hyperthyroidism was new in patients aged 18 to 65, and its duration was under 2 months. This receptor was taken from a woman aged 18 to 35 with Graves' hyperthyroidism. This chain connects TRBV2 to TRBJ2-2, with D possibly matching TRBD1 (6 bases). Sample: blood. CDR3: CASKRTDVNTGELFF. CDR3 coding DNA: TGTGCCAGCAAACGGACAGATGTGAACACCGGGGAGCTGTTTTTT.